These 24 T cell receptor beta chains originate from one sample sequenced in a study of shared clonotypes between healthy human individuals. Sequencing used immunoSEQ multiplex PCR; TCRdb keeps in-frame clones, though not all of them. The sample gives about 1.5 million clones, roughly 98% of which show up once; about 0.45% is in the top ten. Sequenced: naive CD4+ T cells sorted from blood. Subset given: CD45RA+ positively selected. The receptors were sampled from a man in his thirties or forties in good health.

This chain connects TRBV5-6 to TRBJ1-1; unclear D gene. Germline lookup yields CDR1 SGHDT and CDR2 YYEEEE. The CDR3 totals 16 residues. V was pared by 2 bases and J by 0 bases, with 14 bases between. The CDR3 loop reads CASSFLRRLMNTEAFF. DNA of the CDR3: TGTGCCAGCAGCTTTTTAAGACGGTTAATGAACACTGAAGCTTTCTTT.

CDR3 sequence: CASSATENTQYF. CDR3 coding DNA: TGTGCCAGCAGCGCGACAGAGAATACGCAGTATTTT. V gene TRBV5-4 combines with J gene TRBJ2-3; the D gene is possibly TRBD1 (5 bases). The CDR3 loop spans 12 amino acids. The germline V gene has CDR1 SGHNT and CDR2 YYREEE (reference sequence). Trimming left V 4 bases short and J 7 bases short, with 10 bases between.

On this clone: The same CDR3 is also encoded by other DNA sequences in this sample. The chain uses TRBV7-2 and TRBJ1-2, with D perhaps TRBD1 (5 bases). The CDR3 loop spans 12 amino acids. The V end was cut by 1 base, the J end by 8 bases, with 8 bases between. The V gene's germline CDR1 is SGHTA and CDR2 FQGNSA. As DNA, the CDR3 is TGTGCCAGCAGCTTAGTGAGGGACGGCTACACCTTC. This translates into CASSLVRDGYTF.

The chain recombines TRBV28 with TRBJ2-7; 10 nucleotides align to TRBD2. CDR3 length: 18 amino acids. Germline V gene data show CDR1 as MDHEN and CDR2 as SYDVKM. V gave up 4 bases and J gave up 4 bases; unmatched junction bases: 16. The CDR3 region is CASSYRDTSGKRVYEQYF. The CDR3, as DNA: TGTGCCAGCAGTTATCGAGATACTAGCGGGAAAAGGGTGTACGAGCAGTACTTC.

This chain links TRBV7-2 with TRBJ1-2; D is ambiguous. CDR3 length: 12 residues. Germline V gene data show CDR1 as SGHTA and CDR2 as FQGNSA. Trimming left V 4 bases short and J 5 bases short, with 8 bases between. CDR3 nucleotide sequence: TGTGCCAGCAGCTCCCGAGGGTATGGCTACACCTTC. Translated, it gives CASSSRGYGYTF.

This clone was counted a single time. This rearrangement joins TRBV5-1 to TRBJ2-1, with 10 bases matching TRBD2. Germline lookup yields CDR1 SGHRS and CDR2 YFSETQ. CDR3 length equals 17 residues. Trimming removed 0 bases from V and 2 bases from J; junction bases left unmatched: 5. The DNA for the CDR3 is TGCGCCAGCAGCTTGGGCCTAGCGGGAGAAACCTACAATGAGCAGTTCTTC. This translates into CASSLGLAGETYNEQFF. The whole variable domain, filled in from reference TRBV5-1 and TRBJ2-1, reads KAGVTQTPRYLIKTRGQQVTLSCSPISGHRSVSWYQQTPGQGLQFLFEYFSETQRNKGNFPGRFSGRQFSNSRSEMNVSTLELGDSALYLCASSLGLAGETYNEQFFGPGTRLTVL.

As regards this clone: This CDR3 is also generated by other DNA sequences in the sample. V and J are TRBV5-1 and TRBJ2-1; TRBD1 might be the D (6 bases). The CDR3 sequence is 13 residues long. In germline, CDR1 is SGHRS, CDR2 YFSETQ. The germline V and J ends were trimmed by 0 bases and 7 bases, with 8 bases remaining between them. CDR3 protein: CASSLDRVNEQFF. In nucleotides, the CDR3 is TGCGCCAGCAGCTTGGACAGGGTAAATGAGCAGTTCTTC.

The V and J genes are TRBV6-5 and TRBJ2-7; no definite D call. V was clipped by 0 bases and J by 0 bases, with 12 bases between them. CDR1 MNHEY and CDR2 SVGAGI come from the germline V gene. CDR3 length equals 16 residues. CDR3 in amino acids: CASSYSERSISYEQYF. For the CDR3, the DNA is TGTGCCAGCAGTTACTCGGAGCGCTCGATCTCCTACGAGCAGTACTTC.

The V and J genes are TRBV4-3 and TRBJ2-2; D might be TRBD1 (6 bases). Trimming shortened V by 2 bases and J by 2 bases, and 9 bases separated the two germline ends. Germline V gene lookup returns CDR1 LGHNA and CDR2 YSLEER. The CDR3 totals 15 residues. The DNA for the CDR3 is TGCGCCAGCAGCCAATCGGACAGTAACACCGGGGAGCTGTTTTTT. Translated: CASSQSDSNTGELFF.

This chain connects TRBV7-8 to TRBJ2-1; D may be TRBD2 (7 bases). The CDR3 length is 15 residues. Germline lookup yields CDR1 SGHVS and CDR2 FQNEAQ. V lost 3 bases, J lost 10 bases, and 19 bases lay in between. The CDR3 nucleotides read TGTGCCAGCAGCTTTACAGGGAGAGCGGGAAACGAGCAGTTCTTC. Amino acid sequence: CASSFTGRAGNEQFF.

The CDR3 bases are TGTGCCAGCAGCTTCGTGACAGGGGACACCGGGGAGCTGTTTTTT. Translating it yields CASSFVTGDTGELFF. The chain recombines TRBV7-9 with TRBJ2-2; TRBD1 agrees at 8 bases. V gave up 3 bases and J gave up 3 bases; unmatched junction bases: 3. Looked up from germline, CDR1 is SEHNR and CDR2 is FQNEAQ (reference sequence). The length of the CDR3 is 15 residues.

The rearrangement uses TRBV18 and TRBJ1-2; 8 nucleotides align to TRBD1. Germline V CDR1 and CDR2: KGHSH, LQKENI. The CDR3 spans 16 residues. V shed 4 bases and J 8 bases; nucleotides not matched to a gene: 15. The CDR3 sequence is CASSQTTRQGARGYTF. The CDR3, as DNA: TGTGCCAGCTCACAAACCACGAGGCAGGGGGCTCGAGGCTACACCTTC.

This chain joins TRBV11-2 and TRBJ2-1; D unclear. Trimming took 5 bases from V and 0 from J, leaving 11 bases between them. CDR3 length: 15 residues. The germline V gene encodes CDR1 SGHAT and CDR2 FQNNGV. The CDR3 is CASSPLPSSYNEQFF. The CDR3 DNA is TGTGCCAGCAGCCCCCTACCCAGCTCCTACAATGAGCAGTTCTTC.

The chain joins TRBV28 to TRBJ2-7, with a weak D call TRBD2 (5 bases). The CDR3 runs 15 residues. V lost 5 bases and J 3 bases, leaving 17 bases between the germline ends. Germline CDR1 and CDR2: MDHEN and SYDVKM. The CDR3 nucleotides are TGTGCCAGCAGTGGGGAGTGGAGATTGGACTACGAGCAGTACTTC. Translated: CASSGEWRLDYEQYF. The whole variable domain, filled in from reference TRBV28 and TRBJ2-7, reads DVKVTQSSRYLVKRTGEKVFLECVQDMDHENMFWYRQDPGLGLRLIYFSYDVKMKEKGDIPEGYSVSREKKERFSLILESASTNQTSMYLCASSGEWRLDYEQYFGPGTRLTVT.

This chain links TRBV19 with TRBJ2-7, with 12 bases matching TRBD2. The CDR3 consists of 13 residues. J gave up 5 bases and V 5 bases, and 1 base lay outside the gene matches. Germline V gives CDR1 LNHDA, CDR2 SQIVND (reference sequence). CDR3 in amino acids: CASSLAGGDEQYF. The DNA for the CDR3 is TGTGCCAGTAGTCTAGCGGGAGGGGACGAGCAGTACTTC.

This chain uses TRBV2 with TRBJ2-7, with 11 bases that match TRBD2. This CDR3 is built from 15 residues. The germline V gene has CDR1 SNHLY and CDR2 FYNNEI. CDR3 region: CATRGASGRLYEQYF. The CDR3 coding sequence is TGTGCAACCAGGGGAGCTAGCGGGAGGCTCTACGAGCAGTACTTC.

V usage is TRBV7-2 and J usage is TRBJ2-7; D call uncertain. Germline-derived CDR1 and CDR2 are SGHTA and FQGNSA. Between the trimmed V and J ends, which lost 4 bases and 0 bases, there was a span of 10 bases. The CDR3 sequence is 14 residues long. CDR3: CASSYKRGSYEQYF. CDR3 DNA sequence: TGTGCCAGCAGCTACAAGAGAGGCTCCTACGAGCAGTACTTC.

Of note for this clone: This sample includes further DNA sequences coding for the same CDR3. The chain is built from TRBV6-6 and TRBJ1-5, with D possibly TRBD1 on 5 matching bases. CDR3 length: 14 residues. Germline CDR1 reads MNHNY; CDR2 reads SVGAGI (reference sequence). Trimming shortened V by 6 bases and J by 3 bases, and 12 bases separated the two germline ends. The CDR3 DNA is TGTGCCAGCAGGCCGGGACGGGACAATCAGCCCCAGCATTTT. This encodes CASRPGRDNQPQHF.

This clone was picked up one time. The rearrangement uses TRBV6-1 and TRBJ1-5; D is unresolved. Looked up from germline, CDR1 is MNHNS and CDR2 is SASEGT. Trimming removed 1 base from V and 2 bases from J, with 12 bases in between. The CDR3 runs 16 residues. CDR3 sequence reads: CASSEGTLLGNQPQHF. Written as DNA, the CDR3 is TGTGCCAGCAGTGAAGGGACCCTGCTAGGCAATCAGCCCCAGCATTTT.

V gene TRBV5-6 combines with J gene TRBJ2-6; tentative D call: TRBD1 (6 bases). Trimming removed 0 bases at V and 1 base at J, with 14 bases between. Germline loops: CDR1 SGHDT, CDR2 YYEEEE. This CDR3 has 18 amino acids. The CDR3 spells CASSLAGTWLSGANVLTF. DNA for the CDR3: TGTGCCAGCAGCTTGGCCGGGACATGGCTATCTGGGGCCAACGTCCTGACTTTC.

The chain links TRBV19 to TRBJ2-7; 14 bases align to TRBD2. This CDR3 has 15 residues. Germline V gene lookup returns CDR1 LNHDA and CDR2 SQIVND (reference sequence). After removal of 4 bases from V and 4 bases from J, the junction contained 3 bases not matched to a gene. The CDR3 here is CASSTGTSGGYEQYF. DNA of the CDR3: TGTGCCAGTAGTACCGGGACTAGCGGGGGATACGAGCAGTACTTC.

The V gene is TRBV29-1, the J gene TRBJ2-7, with TRBD1 as a possible D gene (6 bases). Trimming removed 5 bases at V and 3 bases at J, with 17 bases between. CDR3 size: 14 residues. Germline V gives CDR1 SQVTM, CDR2 ANQGSEA. The CDR3 nucleotides read TGCAGCGTTCTTAGAACAGGGAAATTCTACGAGCAGTACTTC. This sequence encodes CSVLRTGKFYEQYF.

The rearrangement uses TRBV18 and TRBJ1-4; no definite D call. V shed 2 bases and J shed 8 bases, with 9 bases lying between them. In germline, CDR1 is KGHSH, CDR2 LQKENI. The CDR3 is 13 residues long. CDR3 DNA sequence: TGTGCCAGCTCACCATTGGAGTGGGAAAAACTGTTTTTT. Translating gives CASSPLEWEKLFF.

The chain carries TRBV10-2 and TRBJ2-2; TRBD1 aligns across 7 bases. Germline values: CDR1 WSHSY, CDR2 SAAADI. This CDR3 has 15 residues. Trimming removed 5 bases from V and 1 base from J; junction bases left unmatched: 4. CDR3 residues: CASSRDRVNTGELFF. The DNA of the CDR3 is TGCGCCAGCAGTAGAGACAGGGTGAACACCGGGGAGCTGTTTTTT.